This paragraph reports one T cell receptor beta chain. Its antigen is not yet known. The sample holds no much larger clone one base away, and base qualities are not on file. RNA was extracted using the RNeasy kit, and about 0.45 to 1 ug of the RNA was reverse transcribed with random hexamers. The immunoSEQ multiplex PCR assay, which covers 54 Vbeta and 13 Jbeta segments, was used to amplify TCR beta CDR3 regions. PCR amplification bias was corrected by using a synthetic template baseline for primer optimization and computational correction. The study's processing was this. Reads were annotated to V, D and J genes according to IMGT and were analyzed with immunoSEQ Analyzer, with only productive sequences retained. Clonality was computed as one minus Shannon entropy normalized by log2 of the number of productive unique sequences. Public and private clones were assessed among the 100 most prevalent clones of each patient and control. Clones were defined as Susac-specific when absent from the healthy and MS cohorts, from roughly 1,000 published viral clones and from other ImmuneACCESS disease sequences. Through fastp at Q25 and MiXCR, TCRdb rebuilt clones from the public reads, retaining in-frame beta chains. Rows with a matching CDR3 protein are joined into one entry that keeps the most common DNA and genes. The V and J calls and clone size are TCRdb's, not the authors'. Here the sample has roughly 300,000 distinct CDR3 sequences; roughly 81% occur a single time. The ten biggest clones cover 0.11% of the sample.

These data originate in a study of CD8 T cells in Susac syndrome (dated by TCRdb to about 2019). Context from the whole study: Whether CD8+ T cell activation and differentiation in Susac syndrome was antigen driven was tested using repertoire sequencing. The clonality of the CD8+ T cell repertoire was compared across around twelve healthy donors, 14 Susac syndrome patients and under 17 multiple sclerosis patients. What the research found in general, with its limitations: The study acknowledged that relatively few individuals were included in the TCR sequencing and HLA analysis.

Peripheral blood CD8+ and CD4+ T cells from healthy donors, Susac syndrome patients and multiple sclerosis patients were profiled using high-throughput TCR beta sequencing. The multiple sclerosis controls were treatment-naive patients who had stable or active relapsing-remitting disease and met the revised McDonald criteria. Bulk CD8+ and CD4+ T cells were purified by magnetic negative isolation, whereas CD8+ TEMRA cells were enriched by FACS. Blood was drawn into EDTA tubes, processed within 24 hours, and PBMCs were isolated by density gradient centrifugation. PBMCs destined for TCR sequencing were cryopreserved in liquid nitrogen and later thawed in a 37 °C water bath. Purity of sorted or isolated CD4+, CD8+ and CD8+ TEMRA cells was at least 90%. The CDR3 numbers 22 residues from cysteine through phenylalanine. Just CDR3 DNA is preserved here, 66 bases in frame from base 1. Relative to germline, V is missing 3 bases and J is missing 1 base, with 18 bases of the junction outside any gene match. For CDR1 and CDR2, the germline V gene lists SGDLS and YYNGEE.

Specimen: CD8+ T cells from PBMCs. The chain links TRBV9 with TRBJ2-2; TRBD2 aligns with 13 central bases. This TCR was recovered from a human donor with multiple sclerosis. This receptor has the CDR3 CASSASGTSGKTRWVNTGELFF. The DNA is TGTGCCAGCAGCGCCTCCGGGACTAGCGGGAAGACCCGCTGGGTGAACACCGGGGAGCTGTTTTTT.